This TCR beta chain was found in a study of CD8 T cells in Susac syndrome. An input of 0.5 to 1 ug of RNA was subjected to reverse transcription using random hexamers. TCRdb itself ran the immunoSEQ multiplex PCR reads through MiXCR, one entry per CDR3 protein. Of 150,000 or so distinct CDR3 sequences listed, 85% to 95% were seen once; the top ten hold approximately 0.17%. The CDR3 runs 16 residues. The V gene's germline CDR1 is DFQATT and CDR2 SNEGSKA (reference sequence). V gave up 3 bases and J gave up 2 bases; unmatched junction bases: 5. The clonotype was recovered from a human donor with Susac syndrome. The chain couples TRBV20-1 to TRBJ2-4, with TRBD2 matching over 12 bases. What was sequenced was CD4+ T cells from PBMCs. The CDR3 loop is CSASLAGGLTKNIQYF. The CDR3 DNA reads TGCAGTGCTAGTCTAGCGGGGGGGTTAACCAAAAACATTCAGTACTTC.